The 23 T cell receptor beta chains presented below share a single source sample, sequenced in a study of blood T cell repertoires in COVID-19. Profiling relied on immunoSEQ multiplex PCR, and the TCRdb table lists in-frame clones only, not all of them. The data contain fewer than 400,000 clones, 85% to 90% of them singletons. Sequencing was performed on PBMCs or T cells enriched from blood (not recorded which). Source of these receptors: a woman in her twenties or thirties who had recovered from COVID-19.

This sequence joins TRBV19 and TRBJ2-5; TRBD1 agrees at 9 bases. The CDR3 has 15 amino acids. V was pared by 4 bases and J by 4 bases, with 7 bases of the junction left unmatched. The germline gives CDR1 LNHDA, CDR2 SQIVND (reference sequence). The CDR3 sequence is CASSKGQGLGETQYF. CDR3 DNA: TGTGCCAGTAGTAAGGGACAGGGATTGGGAGAGACCCAGTACTTC.

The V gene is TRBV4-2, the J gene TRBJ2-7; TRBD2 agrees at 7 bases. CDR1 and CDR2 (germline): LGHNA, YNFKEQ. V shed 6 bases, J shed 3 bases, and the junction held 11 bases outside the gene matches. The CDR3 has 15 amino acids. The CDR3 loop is CASSSGRPTNYEQYF. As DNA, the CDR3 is TGTGCCAGCAGTTCCGGGAGGCCGACGAACTACGAGCAGTACTTC.

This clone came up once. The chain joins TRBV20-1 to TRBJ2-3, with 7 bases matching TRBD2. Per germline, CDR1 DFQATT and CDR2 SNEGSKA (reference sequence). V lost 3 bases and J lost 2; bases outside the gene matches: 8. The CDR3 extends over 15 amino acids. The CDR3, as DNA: TGCAGTGCTAGTGGGGGGGGACTCTACACAGATACGCAGTATTTT. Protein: CSASGGGLYTDTQYF.

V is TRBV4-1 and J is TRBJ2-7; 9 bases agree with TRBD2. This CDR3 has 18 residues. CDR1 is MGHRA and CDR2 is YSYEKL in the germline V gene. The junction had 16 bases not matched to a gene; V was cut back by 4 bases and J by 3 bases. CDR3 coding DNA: TGCGCCAGCAGCCGCCTAGCTAGCGGGACGATTCCCGTCTACGAGCAGTACTTC. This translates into CASSRLASGTIPVYEQYF.

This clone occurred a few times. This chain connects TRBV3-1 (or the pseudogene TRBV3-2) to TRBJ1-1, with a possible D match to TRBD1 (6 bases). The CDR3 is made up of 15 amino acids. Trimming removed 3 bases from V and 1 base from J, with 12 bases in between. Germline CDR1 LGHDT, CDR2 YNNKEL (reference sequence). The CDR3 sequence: CASSHSQGKNTEAFF. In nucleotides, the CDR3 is TGTGCCAGCAGCCATTCCCAGGGGAAGAACACTGAAGCTTTCTTT.

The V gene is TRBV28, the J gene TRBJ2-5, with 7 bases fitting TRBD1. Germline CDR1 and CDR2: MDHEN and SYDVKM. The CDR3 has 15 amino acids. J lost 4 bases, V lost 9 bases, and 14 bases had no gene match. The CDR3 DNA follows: TGTGCCAGTACCCCCTCGACAGGGAAGAGAGAGACCCAGTACTTC. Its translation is CASTPSTGKRETQYF.

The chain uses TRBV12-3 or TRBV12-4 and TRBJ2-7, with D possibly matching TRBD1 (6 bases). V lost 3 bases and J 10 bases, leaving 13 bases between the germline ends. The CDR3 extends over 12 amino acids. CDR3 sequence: CASSLVPQGQYF. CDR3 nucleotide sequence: TGTGCCAGCAGTTTGGTCCCACAGGGCCAGTACTTC.

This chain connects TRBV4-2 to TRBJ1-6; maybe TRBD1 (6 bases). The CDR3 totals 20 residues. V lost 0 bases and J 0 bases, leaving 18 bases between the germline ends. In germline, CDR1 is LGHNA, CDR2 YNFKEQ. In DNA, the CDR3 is TGTGCCAGCAGCCAAGACCCCTCCTCTGACAGGAGCTCCTATAATTCACCCCTCCACTTT. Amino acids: CASSQDPSSDRSSYNSPLHF.

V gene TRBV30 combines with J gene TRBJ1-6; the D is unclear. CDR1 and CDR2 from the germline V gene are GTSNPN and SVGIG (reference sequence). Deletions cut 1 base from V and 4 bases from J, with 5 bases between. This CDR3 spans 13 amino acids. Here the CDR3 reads CAWSEQYNSPLHF. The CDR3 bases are TGTGCCTGGAGTGAACAGTATAATTCACCCCTCCACTTT.

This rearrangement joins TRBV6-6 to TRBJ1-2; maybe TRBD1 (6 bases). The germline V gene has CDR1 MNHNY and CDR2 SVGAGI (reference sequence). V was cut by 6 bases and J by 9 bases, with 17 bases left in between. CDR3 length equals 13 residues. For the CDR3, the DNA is TGTGCCAGCAGCTCCGGACAGAGGATGCGCTACACCTTC. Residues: CASSSGQRMRYTF.

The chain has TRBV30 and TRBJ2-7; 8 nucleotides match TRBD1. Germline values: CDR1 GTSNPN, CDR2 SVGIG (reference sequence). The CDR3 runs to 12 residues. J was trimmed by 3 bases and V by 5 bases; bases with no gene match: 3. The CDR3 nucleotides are TGTGCCTGGGGGGACAGGTACTACGAGCAGTACTTC. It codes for CAWGDRYYEQYF.

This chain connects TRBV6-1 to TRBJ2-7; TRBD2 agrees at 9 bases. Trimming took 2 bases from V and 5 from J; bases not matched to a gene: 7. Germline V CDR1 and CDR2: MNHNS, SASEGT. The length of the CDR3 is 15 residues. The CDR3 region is CASSESLAGVDEQYF. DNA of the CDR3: TGTGCCAGCAGTGAATCTTTAGCGGGAGTTGACGAGCAGTACTTC.

CDR3 protein: CASRSLGQGPISNQPQHF. The DNA for the CDR3 is TGTGCAAGTCGCTCTCTGGGACAGGGACCGATTAGCAATCAGCCCCAGCATTTT. The chain uses TRBV12-2 and TRBJ1-5; TRBD1 was called by the table and not checked on the DNA. TRBV12-2 is marked as a pseudogene. The CDR3 extends over 18 amino acids.

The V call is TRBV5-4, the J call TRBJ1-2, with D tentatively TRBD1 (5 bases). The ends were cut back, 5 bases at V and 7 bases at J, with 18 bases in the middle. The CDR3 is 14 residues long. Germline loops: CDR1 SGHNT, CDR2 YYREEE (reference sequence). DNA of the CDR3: TGTGCCAGCAGGTACCGCGCAGGAGGGGCTGGCTACACCTTC. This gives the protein CASRYRAGGAGYTF.

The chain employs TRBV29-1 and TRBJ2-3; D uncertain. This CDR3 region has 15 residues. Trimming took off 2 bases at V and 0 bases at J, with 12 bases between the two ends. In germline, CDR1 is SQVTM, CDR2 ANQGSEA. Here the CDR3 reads CSVEPGLGSTDTQYF. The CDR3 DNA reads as TGCAGCGTTGAACCCGGCCTCGGGAGCACAGATACGCAGTATTTT.

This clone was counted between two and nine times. CDR3 coding DNA: TGTGCCAGCCACTCCAGGGATAACTATGGCTACACCTTC. Its protein is CASHSRDNYGYTF. This chain connects TRBV6-5 to TRBJ1-2; possibly TRBD1 for D (5 bases). CDR3 length: 13 residues. Germline CDR1 MNHEY, CDR2 SVGAGI. V lost 8 bases and J lost 1, with 11 bases in between.

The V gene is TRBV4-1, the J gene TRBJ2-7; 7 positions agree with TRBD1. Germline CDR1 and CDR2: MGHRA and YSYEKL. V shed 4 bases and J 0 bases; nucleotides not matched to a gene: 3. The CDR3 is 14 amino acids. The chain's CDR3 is CASSPGQISYEQYF. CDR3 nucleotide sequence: TGCGCCAGCAGCCCGGGACAGATCTCCTACGAGCAGTACTTC.

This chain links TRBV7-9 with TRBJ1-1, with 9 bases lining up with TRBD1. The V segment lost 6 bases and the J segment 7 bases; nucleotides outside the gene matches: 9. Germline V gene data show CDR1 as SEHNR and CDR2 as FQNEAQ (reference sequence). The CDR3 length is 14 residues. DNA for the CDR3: TGTGCCAGCAGGCCACAGGGGGCGATAGGTGAAGCTTTCTTT. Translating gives CASRPQGAIGEAFF.

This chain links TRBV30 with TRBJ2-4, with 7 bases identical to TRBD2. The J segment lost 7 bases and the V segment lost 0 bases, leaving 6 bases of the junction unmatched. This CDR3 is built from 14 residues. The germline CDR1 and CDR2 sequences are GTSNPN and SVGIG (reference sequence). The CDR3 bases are TGTGCCTGGAGTGTAGGCGGGAGTATGAACATTCAGTACTTC. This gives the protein CAWSVGGSMNIQYF. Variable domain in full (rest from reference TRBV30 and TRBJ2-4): SQTIHQWPATLVQPVGSPLSLECTVEGTSNPNLYWYRQAAGRGLQLLFYSVGIGQISSEVPQNLSASRPQDRQFILSSKKLLLSDSGFYLCAWSVGGSMNIQYFGAGTRLSVL.

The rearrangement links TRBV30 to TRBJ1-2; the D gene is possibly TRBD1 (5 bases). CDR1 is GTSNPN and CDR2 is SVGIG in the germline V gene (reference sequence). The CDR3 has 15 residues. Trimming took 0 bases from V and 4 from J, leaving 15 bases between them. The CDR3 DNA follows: TGTGCCTGGAGTGTACAGGACATCAAGACCTATGGCTACACCTTC. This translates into CAWSVQDIKTYGYTF.

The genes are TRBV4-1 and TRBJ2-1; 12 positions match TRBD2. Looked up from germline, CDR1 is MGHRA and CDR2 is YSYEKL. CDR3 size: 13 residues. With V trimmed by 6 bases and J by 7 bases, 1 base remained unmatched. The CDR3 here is CASRTSGRNEQFF. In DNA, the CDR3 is TGCGCCAGCAGGACTAGCGGGAGAAATGAGCAGTTCTTC.

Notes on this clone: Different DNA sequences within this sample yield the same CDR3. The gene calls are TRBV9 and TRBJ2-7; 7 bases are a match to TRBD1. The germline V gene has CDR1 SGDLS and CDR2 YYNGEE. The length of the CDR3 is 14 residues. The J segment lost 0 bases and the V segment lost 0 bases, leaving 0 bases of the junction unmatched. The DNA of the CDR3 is TGTGCCAGCAGCGTAGGGGACAGCTCCTACGAGCAGTACTTC. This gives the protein CASSVGDSSYEQYF.

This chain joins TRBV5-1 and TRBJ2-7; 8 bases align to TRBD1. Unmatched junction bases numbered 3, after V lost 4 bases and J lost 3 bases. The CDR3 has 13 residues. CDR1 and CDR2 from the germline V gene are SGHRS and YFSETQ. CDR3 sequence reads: CASSHGQGYEQYF. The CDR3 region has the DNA TGCGCCAGCAGCCATGGACAGGGCTACGAGCAGTACTTC. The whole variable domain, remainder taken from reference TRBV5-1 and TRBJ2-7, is KAGVTQTPRYLIKTRGQQVTLSCSPISGHRSVSWYQQTPGQGLQFLFEYFSETQRNKGNFPGRFSGRQFSNSRSEMNVSTLELGDSALYLCASSHGQGYEQYFGPGTRLTVT.